Listed below are T cell receptor beta chains from one sample, sequenced in a study of T cells in Graves' hyperthyroidism and ophthalmopathy. From the multiplex PCR reads, TCRdb called clonotypes with MiXCR, one entry per CDR3 protein. The data contain about 410,000 distinct CDR3 sequences, over 12% of them singletons. Sample: blood. All receptors come from a man between 18 and 35 years old with Graves' ophthalmopathy. Both conserved end residues are part of each CDR3. A D gene is named only where the DNA matches it firmly. Clone size is stated in some rows and not others, as once, few, many or a class when expanded.

v_call	d_call	j_call	clone_size	cdr3_nt	cdr3_aa
TRBV6-5	NA	TRBJ1-6	many	TGTGCCAGCAGTTACGAGGAAACAGGGTATTCACCCCTCCACTTT	CASSYEETGYSPLHF
TRBV7-9	TRBD1	TRBJ2-5	many	TGTGCCAGCAGGAATTCCGGGACAGAAGAGACCCAGTACTTC	CASRNSGTEETQYF
TRBV11-2	NA	TRBJ1-2	many	TGTGCCAGCAGCTTAGATTTCAGGGTGGAATATGGCTACACCTTC	CASSLDFRVEYGYTF
TRBV5-1	NA	TRBJ2-3	few	TGCGCCAGCAGAACAGAAGGAAGCACAGATACGCAGTATTTT	CASRTEGSTDTQYF
TRBV18	NA	TRBJ1-2	NA	TGTGCCAGCTCTTCTCCTGATCCTGGCTACACCTTC	CASSSPDPGYTF
TRBV4-1	NA	TRBJ2-3	NA	TGCGCCAGCAGCCAAGTGCACTTTACAGATACGCAGTATTTT	CASSQVHFTDTQYF
TRBV12-3/TRBV12-4	TRBD2	TRBJ2-3	many	TGTGCCAGCAGGGACAACCTCCTAGCGGGGAGCACAGATACGCAGTATTTT	CASRDNLLAGSTDTQYF
TRBV6-1	NA	TRBJ2-1	many	TGTGCCAGCTCTTGGGGCTCCCTCAATGAGCAGTTCTTC	CASSWGSLNEQFF
TRBV5-1	NA	TRBJ1-1	many	TGCGCCAGCAGCGTGAGACGTGGGAACACTGAAGCTTTCTTT	CASSVRRGNTEAFF
TRBV30	TRBD1	TRBJ1-3	many	TGTGCCTGGAAACGGACAGGCACCAGCTCTGGAAACACCATATATTTT	CAWKRTGTSSGNTIYF
TRBV30	NA	TRBJ1-1	many	TGTGCCTGGAATAATGCCCCGGGAGGAGCTTTCTTT	CAWNNAPGGAFF
TRBV11-3	NA	TRBJ1-5	NA	TGTGCCAGCAGCGCAGATGCCTTTGGGCAGCCCCAGCATTTT	CASSADAFGQPQHF
TRBV28	TRBD1	TRBJ2-5	many	TGTGCCAGCAGGCTAACCGGGACAGGGGGCGCCCAGTACTTC	CASRLTGTGGAQYF
TRBV24-1	NA	TRBJ2-1	many	TGTGCCACCAGTGAACCGGGCGGAGGGTCGGGAGAGCAGTTCTTC	CATSEPGGGSGEQFF
TRBV6-1	TRBD1	TRBJ2-7	many	TGTGCCAGCAGTTACGGGGGACAGGGATACTACGAGCAGTACTTC	CASSYGGQGYYEQYF
TRBV6-1	TRBD1	TRBJ2-7	many	TGTGCCAGCATTACAGGGGTATCTTACGAGCAGTACTTC	CASITGVSYEQYF
TRBV6-1	NA	TRBJ2-5	many	TGTGCCAGTCGGAAAGAGACCCAGTACTTC	CASRKETQYF
TRBV20-1	TRBD2	TRBJ2-1	many	TGCAGTGCCCCGCCGAGCGGGAGCTCCTACAATGAGCAGTTCTTC	CSAPPSGSSYNEQFF
TRBV4-1	NA	TRBJ2-1	NA	TGCGCCAGCAGCCTCCTTACCGGGCACAATGAGCAGTTCTTC	CASSLLTGHNEQFF
TRBV20-1	TRBD1	TRBJ1-5	many	TGCAGTGCTCGGACAGGGGAGGGTCAGCCCCAGCATTTT	CSARTGEGQPQHF
TRBV20-1	NA	TRBJ2-3	many	TGCAGTGCTAGGGGTTCTTACGCGGCTGCGTATTTT	CSARGSYAAAYF
TRBV24-1	NA	TRBJ2-7	NA	TGTGCCACCAGTGTAGGGAATGAGCAGTACTTC	CATSVGNEQYF
TRBV18	NA	TRBJ2-2	many	TGTGCCAGCTCACCACCGGCAGGCGGGGAGCTGTTTTTT	CASSPPAGGELFF
TRBV5-6	NA	TRBJ1-2	many	TGTGCCAGCAGCTCCATGCCCGGAGGCTACACCTTC	CASSSMPGGYTF
TRBV18	NA	TRBJ1-1	many	TGTGCCAGCTCACCACCGGCAAGAATTGAAGCTTTCTTT	CASSPPARIEAFF
TRBV5-5	NA	TRBJ2-3	many	TGTGCCAGCAGCCTCCGGGACGGATTCACAGATACGCAGTATTTT	CASSLRDGFTDTQYF
TRBV4-2	TRBD2	TRBJ2-7	NA	TGTGCCAGCAGCCAAGATTGGCAGCGGGAGTTGAACGAGCAGTACTTC	CASSQDWQRELNEQYF
TRBV19	NA	TRBJ1-2	few	TGTGCCAGTAGTATCGTGCGCCGAGACGGCTATGGCTACACCTTC	CASSIVRRDGYGYTF
TRBV27	NA	TRBJ1-5	NA	TGTGCCAGCAGTTTAAGTGGGGACAGCAATCAGCCCCAGCATTTT	CASSLSGDSNQPQHF
TRBV5-1	NA	TRBJ2-1	many	TGCGCCAGCAGCTCCCAGCGGGTAAACAATGAGCAGTTCTTC	CASSSQRVNNEQFF
TRBV27	NA	TRBJ2-2	few	TGTGCCAGCAGTTCTGAGGGCACCGGGGAGCTGTTTTTT	CASSSEGTGELFF
TRBV6-1	TRBD2	TRBJ2-7	many	TGTGCCAGCAGTTGGGGACTAGCGGGAGTAAACGAGCAGTACTTC	CASSWGLAGVNEQYF
TRBV7-9	NA	TRBJ2-1	NA	TGTGCCAGCAGCTTACAAGGGAGGTATGAGCAGTTCTTC	CASSLQGRYEQFF
TRBV5-8	NA	TRBJ2-1	many	TGTGCCAGCAGCTTCAGGCAGGAAGCCTACAATGAGCAGTTCTTC	CASSFRQEAYNEQFF
TRBV18	NA	TRBJ1-1	many	TGTGCCAGCTCACCACCAGAGGGGACCTTGAACACTGAAGCTTTCTTT	CASSPPEGTLNTEAFF
TRBV13	NA	TRBJ2-3	many	TGTGCCAGCAGTTCCGGACCGCAGGATACGCAGTATTTT	CASSSGPQDTQYF
TRBV7-3	TRBD2	TRBJ2-7	few	TGTGCCAGCAGCCCTCTAGCGGGAGCGGCCTACGAGCAGTACTTC	CASSPLAGAAYEQYF
TRBV6-1	NA	TRBJ1-2	NA	TGTGCCAGCAGTGAACGGACAGTCCGTAACTATGGCTACACCTTC	CASSERTVRNYGYTF
TRBV12-3/TRBV12-4	NA	TRBJ1-1	many	TGTGCCAGCAGTTCAGGCCTAAGGTCTGACACTGAAGCTTTCTTT	CASSSGLRSDTEAFF
TRBV12-3/TRBV12-4	NA	TRBJ1-2	many	TGTGCCAGCAGTCACTCCGGGCCCTATGGCTACACCTTC	CASSHSGPYGYTF
TRBV6-5	NA	TRBJ1-2	once	TGTGCCAGCAGTTGCCCCGGTGGGGGCTACACCTTC	CASSCPGGGYTF
TRBV14	NA	TRBJ2-7	NA	TGTGCCAGCAGCCCGGAGAGGACAGCGCTCTCCGAGGAGTACTTC	CASSPERTALSEEYF
TRBV6-1	NA	TRBJ2-3	many	TGTGCCAGCAGCCTACTAGGACTGCTGAACTCAGATACGCAGTATTTT	CASSLLGLLNSDTQYF
TRBV28	NA	TRBJ2-7	many	TGTGCCAGCAGTTTCATCCAGGAGAGCTCCTACGAGCAGTACTTC	CASSFIQESSYEQYF
TRBV15	NA	TRBJ2-7	NA	TGTGCCACCACCGGAGAGACAGGAACCACCTACGAGCAGTACTTC	CATTGETGTTYEQYF
TRBV5-4	NA	TRBJ2-3	NA	TGTGCCAGCAGCCTGGGGCCGGGACGAGGCACAGATACGCAGTATTTT	CASSLGPGRGTDTQYF
TRBV11-2	NA	TRBJ2-1	many	TGTGCCAGCAGCGCCGGACAGTCCGATGAGCAGTTCTTC	CASSAGQSDEQFF
TRBV20-1	TRBD1	TRBJ1-1	many	TGCAGTGCTAGAACCACGACAAGACAGGGGGCCGTCACTGAAGCTTTCTTT	CSARTTTRQGAVTEAFF
TRBV12-3/TRBV12-4	NA	TRBJ1-2	many	TGTGCCAGCAGTTTAACAGGGCCAAACTATGGCTACACCTTC	CASSLTGPNYGYTF